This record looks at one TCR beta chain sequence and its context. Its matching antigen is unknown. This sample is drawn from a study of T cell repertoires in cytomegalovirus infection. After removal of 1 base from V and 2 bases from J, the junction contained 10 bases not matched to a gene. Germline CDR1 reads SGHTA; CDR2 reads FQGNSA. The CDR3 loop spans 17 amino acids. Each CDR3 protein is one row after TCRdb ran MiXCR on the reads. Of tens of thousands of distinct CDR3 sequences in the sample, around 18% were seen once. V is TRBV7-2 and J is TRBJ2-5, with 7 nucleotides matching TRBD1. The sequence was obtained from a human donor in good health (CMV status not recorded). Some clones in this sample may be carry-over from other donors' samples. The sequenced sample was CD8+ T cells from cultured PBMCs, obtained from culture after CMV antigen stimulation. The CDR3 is CASSLEPRGQSQETQYF. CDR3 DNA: TGTGCCAGCAGCTTAGAGCCTCGGGGACAGAGTCAAGAGACCCAGTACTTC.